Listed below are T cell receptor beta chains from one sample, sequenced in a study of CD8 T cells in ankylosing spondylitis. TCRdb used MiXCR to reprocess the 5' RACE reads, holding one entry per CDR3 protein. Among hundreds of thousands of distinct CDR3 sequences listed, 15% to 20% were seen once. Sequencing was carried out using blood, either unsorted or a sorted T cell fraction (not recorded which). The receptors were sampled from a male donor with ankylosing spondylitis. Each CDR3 is given with its conserved first and last residue. D genes are given only for firm matches. Rows may omit the clone size; those that give it use once, few, many or a size class.

>.|16|TRBV4-1|TRBJ1-5|.
CASSQPKQGPRQPQHF
TGCGCCAGCAGCCAACCCAAGCAAGGCCCTAGACAGCCCCAGCATTTT
>once|18|TRBV12-1|TRBJ1-5|.
CASSSTGMGVCSNQPQHF
TGTGCCAGCAGCTCCACAGGGATGGGGGTTTGCAGCAATCAGCCCCAGCATTTT
>few|15|TRBV18|TRBJ2-2|.
CASSPSRENTGELFF
TGTGCCAGCTCACCTTCCCGGGAGAACACCGGGGAGCTGTTTTTT
>few|15|TRBV12-3/TRBV12-4|TRBJ2-1|.
CASTGGMGLGNEQFF
TGTGCCAGCACAGGGGGGATGGGACTAGGCAATGAGCAGTTCTTC
>.|14|TRBV7-9|TRBJ2-5|TRBD1
CASSSGQVGETQYF
TGTGCCAGCAGCTCGGGACAGGTCGGAGAGACCCAGTACTTC
>.|14|TRBV15|TRBJ2-2|.
CATSRVQGRGELFF
TGTGCCACCAGCAGAGTCCAGGGAAGGGGGGAGCTGTTTTTT
>.|13|TRBV6-2/TRBV6-3|TRBJ2-7|.
CASSYLKTGEQYF
TGTGCCAGCAGTTACCTCAAGACGGGCGAGCAGTACTTC
>.|21|TRBV20-1|TRBJ2-7|.
CSATLSRGRASNSPRSYEQYF
TGCAGTGCTACCCTAAGCCGGGGGCGGGCTAGTAACTCCCCAAGATCGTACGAGCAGTACTTC
>few|13|TRBV10-3|TRBJ1-3|.
CAIKQEAGNTIYF
TGTGCCATCAAGCAGGAAGCTGGAAACACCATATATTTT
>.|15|TRBV3-1|TRBJ2-1|TRBD2
CASSQAPGLGYEQFF
TGTGCCAGCAGCCAAGCACCGGGACTAGGTTATGAGCAGTTCTTC
>many|13|TRBV27|TRBJ2-5|.
CASSFGSTETQYF
TGTGCCAGCAGTTTTGGTAGCACGGAGACCCAGTACTTC
>few|15|TRBV15|TRBJ2-1|TRBD2
CATSGRLAGYNEQFF
TGTGCCACCAGTGGGAGACTAGCGGGCTACAATGAGCAGTTCTTC
>many|14|TRBV5-6|TRBJ2-5|.
CASSLFGGQETQYF
TGTGCCAGCAGCTTGTTCGGTGGGCAAGAGACCCAGTACTTC
>few|16|TRBV7-2|TRBJ2-5|.
CASSSYGGPRGETQYF
TGTGCCAGCAGCTCCTACGGGGGCCCCCGAGGGGAGACCCAGTACTTC
>.|12|TRBV24-1|TRBJ2-1|.
CATSDLLDEQFF
TGTGCCACCAGTGATTTGCTCGATGAGCAGTTCTTC
>.|16|TRBV20-1|TRBJ1-1|.
CSARDSQGVGYGEAFF
TGCAGTGCTAGAGATTCCCAGGGCGTGGGGTACGGTGAAGCTTTCTTT
>few|16|TRBV20-1|TRBJ2-2|TRBD1
CSARRPGQRSSGELFF
TGCAGTGCTAGGCGACCGGGACAGAGGTCCTCCGGGGAGCTGTTTTTT
>few|15|TRBV4-2|TRBJ1-1|.
CASSRTQGKNTEAFF
TGTGCCAGCAGCCGCACCCAGGGGAAGAACACTGAAGCTTTCTTT